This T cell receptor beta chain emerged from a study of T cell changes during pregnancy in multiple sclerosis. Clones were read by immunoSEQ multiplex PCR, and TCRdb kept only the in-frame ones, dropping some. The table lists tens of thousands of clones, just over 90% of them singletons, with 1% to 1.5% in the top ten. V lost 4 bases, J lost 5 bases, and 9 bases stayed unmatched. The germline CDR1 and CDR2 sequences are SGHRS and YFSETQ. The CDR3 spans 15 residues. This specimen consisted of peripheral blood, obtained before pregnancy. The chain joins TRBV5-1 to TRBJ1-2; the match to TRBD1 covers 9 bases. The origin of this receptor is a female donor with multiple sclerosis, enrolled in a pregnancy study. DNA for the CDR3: TGCGCCAGCAGCGAGGGCGGGACAGGGTCATATGGCTACACCTTC. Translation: CASSEGGTGSYGYTF.